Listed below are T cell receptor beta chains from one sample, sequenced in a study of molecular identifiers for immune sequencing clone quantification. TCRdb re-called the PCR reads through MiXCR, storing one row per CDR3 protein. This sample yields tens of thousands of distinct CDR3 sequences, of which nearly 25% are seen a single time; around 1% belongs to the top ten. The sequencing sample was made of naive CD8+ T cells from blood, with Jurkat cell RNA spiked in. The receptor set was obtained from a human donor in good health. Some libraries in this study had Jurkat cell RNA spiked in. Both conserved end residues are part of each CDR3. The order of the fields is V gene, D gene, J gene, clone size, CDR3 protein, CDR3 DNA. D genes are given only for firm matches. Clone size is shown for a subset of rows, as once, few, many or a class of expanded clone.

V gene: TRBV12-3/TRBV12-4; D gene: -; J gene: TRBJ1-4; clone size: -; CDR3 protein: CASRSLGSNEKLFF; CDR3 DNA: TGTGCCAGCCGTTCCCTGGGATCTAATGAAAAACTGTTTTTT
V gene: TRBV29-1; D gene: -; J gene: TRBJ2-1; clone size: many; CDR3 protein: CSVEQDVNEQFF; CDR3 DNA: TGCAGCGTTGAGCAGGATGTCAATGAGCAGTTCTTC
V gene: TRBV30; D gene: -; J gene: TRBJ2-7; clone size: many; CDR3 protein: CASTGLISYEQYF; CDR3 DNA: TGTGCCTCGACCGGCCTGATTTCCTACGAGCAGTACTTC
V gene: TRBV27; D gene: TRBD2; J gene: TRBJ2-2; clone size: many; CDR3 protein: CASSLAGAGELFF; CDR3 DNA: TGTGCCAGCAGTTTAGCGGGGGCCGGGGAGCTGTTTTTT
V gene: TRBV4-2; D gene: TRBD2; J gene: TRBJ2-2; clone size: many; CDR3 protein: CASSPLLAGVNTGELFF; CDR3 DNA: TGTGCCAGCAGCCCCCTCCTAGCGGGAGTGAACACCGGGGAGCTGTTTTTT
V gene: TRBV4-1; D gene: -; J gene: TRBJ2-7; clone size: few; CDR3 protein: CASSQAPTAYEQYF; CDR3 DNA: TGCGCCAGCAGCCAGGCCCCGACAGCCTACGAGCAGTACTTC
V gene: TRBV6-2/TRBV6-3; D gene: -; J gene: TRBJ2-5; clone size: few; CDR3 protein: CASGANRRAVVETQYF; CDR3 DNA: TGTGCCAGCGGGGCCAACCGCAGGGCTGTTGTCGAGACCCAGTACTTC
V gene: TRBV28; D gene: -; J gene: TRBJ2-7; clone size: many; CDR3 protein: CASSLLRGLEYEQYF; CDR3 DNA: TGTGCCAGCAGTTTGCTAAGGGGCCTAGAGTACGAGCAGTACTTC
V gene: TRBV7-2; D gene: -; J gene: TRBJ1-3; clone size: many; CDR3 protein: CASSRDRNSGNTIYF; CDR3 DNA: TGTGCCAGCAGCAGAGACAGGAACTCTGGAAACACCATATATTTT
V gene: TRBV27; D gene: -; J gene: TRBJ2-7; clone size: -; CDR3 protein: CASSPHYSYEQYF; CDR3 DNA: TGTGCCAGCAGTCCGCACTACTCCTACGAGCAGTACTTC
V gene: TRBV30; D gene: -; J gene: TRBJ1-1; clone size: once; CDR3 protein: CAWSVHGGELYEAFF; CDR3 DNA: TGTGCCTGGAGTGTACATGGGGGCGAACTATATGAAGCTTTCTTT
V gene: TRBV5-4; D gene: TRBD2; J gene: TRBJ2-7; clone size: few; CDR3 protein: CASSLGLAGEGYEQYF; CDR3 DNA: TGTGCCAGCAGCTTGGGACTAGCGGGGGAAGGGTACGAGCAGTACTTC
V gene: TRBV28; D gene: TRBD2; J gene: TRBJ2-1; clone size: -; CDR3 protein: CASSPVLAGRGVSEQFF; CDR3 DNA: TGTGCCAGCAGTCCAGTTCTAGCGGGAAGAGGGGTCAGTGAGCAGTTCTTC
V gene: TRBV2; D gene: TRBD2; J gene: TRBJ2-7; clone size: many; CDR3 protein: CASSVVGLADDEQYF; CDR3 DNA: TGTGCCAGCAGTGTCGTCGGACTAGCGGACGACGAGCAGTACTTC
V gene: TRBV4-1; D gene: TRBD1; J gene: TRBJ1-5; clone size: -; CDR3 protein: CASSQRTGATFNQLQHF; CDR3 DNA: TGCGCCAGCAGCCAGAGGACAGGGGCAACCTTCAATCAGCTCCAGCATTTT
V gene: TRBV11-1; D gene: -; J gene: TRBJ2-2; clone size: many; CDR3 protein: CAWGGDTGELFF; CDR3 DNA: TGTGCCTGGGGAGGCGACACCGGGGAGCTGTTTTTT
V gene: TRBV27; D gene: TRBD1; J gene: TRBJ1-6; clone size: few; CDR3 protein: CASSVGTVKNSPLHF; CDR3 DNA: TGTGCCAGCAGTGTGGGGACAGTTAAAAATTCACCCCTCCACTTT
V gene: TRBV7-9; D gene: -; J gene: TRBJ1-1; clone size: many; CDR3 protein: CASRPRPTEAFF; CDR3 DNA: TGTGCCAGCAGACCTAGACCCACTGAAGCTTTCTTT
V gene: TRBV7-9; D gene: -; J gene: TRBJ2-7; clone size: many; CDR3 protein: CASSLAQGLYEQYF; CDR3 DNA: TGTGCCAGCAGCTTAGCGCAGGGTCTCTACGAGCAGTACTTC
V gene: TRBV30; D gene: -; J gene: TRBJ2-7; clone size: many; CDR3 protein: CAWSPTGYEQYF; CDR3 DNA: TGTGCCTGGAGTCCAACAGGGTACGAGCAGTACTTC
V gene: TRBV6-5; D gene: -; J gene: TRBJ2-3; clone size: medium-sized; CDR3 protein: CASSYSKGPGAADTQYF; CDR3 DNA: TGTGCCAGCAGTTACTCGAAGGGCCCCGGGGCGGCAGATACGCAGTATTTT
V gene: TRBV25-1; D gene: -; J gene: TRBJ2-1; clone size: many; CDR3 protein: CASSAGPSSYNEQFF; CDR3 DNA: TGTGCCAGCTCCGCGGGCCCAAGCTCCTACAATGAGCAGTTCTTC